This entry features one T cell receptor beta chain sequence. These data originate in a study of shared clonotypes between healthy human individuals. Naivety among CD8 cells was defined by CD45RO negativity and positive CCR7 selection, thereby excluding terminally differentiated effector memory CD45RA+ cells. Germline lookup yields CDR1 SGHAT and CDR2 FQDESV (reference sequence). This CDR3 has 19 amino acids. J gave up 5 bases and V 5 bases, and 16 bases lay outside the gene matches. Assay used: immunoSEQ multiplex PCR; TCRdb lists only in-frame clones, some missing. The table records some 2.1 million clones, around 93% of them present only once.

The chain links TRBV11-1 to TRBJ2-1; 12 bases are a match to TRBD2. The sample was naive CD8+ T cells from PBMCs. This receptor was taken from a man between 18 and 29 years old in good health. Some clones in this sample may be carry-over from other donors' samples. The CDR3 loop reads CASSPRTSGKLIWDNEQFF. For the CDR3, the DNA is TGTGCCAGCAGCCCCCGGACTAGCGGGAAATTAATTTGGGACAATGAGCAGTTCTTC.